This T cell receptor beta chain was captured by sequencing in a study of beta chain features in type 1 diabetes. As for the study in general: Sorted cells numbering 107,917,701 were examined across all samples.

A word on this clone: The antigen is not known.

Every bit of the isolated RNA underwent reverse transcription, so sequencing read expressed TCRB transcripts. Samples of naive, central memory and regulatory T cells yielded a mean of about 3.9 million reads. Sequencing was performed with immunoSEQ multiplex PCR; in TCRdb, only in-frame clones are kept and a portion is missing. The table records roughly 180,000 clones, over 6% of them present only once. This CDR3 is built from 12 residues. V lost 3 bases, J lost 4 bases, and 5 bases lay in between. The germline CDR1 and CDR2 sequences are SGDLS and YYNGEE. General observations from the study: VDJ junctions from patients with type 1 diabetes contained fewer insertions and more deletions. When Type 1 diabetes patients were examined, their TCRB CDR3s proved moderately but significantly shorter in all four CD4+ subsets. cDNA sequencing could over-represent cells with high TCR expression.

Specimen: central memory CD4+ T cells from blood. V usage is TRBV9 and J usage is TRBJ2-1; D is unclear. This TCR came from a man aged 18 to 30 with type 1 diabetes. CDR3 nucleotides: TGTGCCAGCAGCGAATCATACAATGAGCAGTTCTTC. Encoded protein: CASSESYNEQFF.